These 31 T cell receptor beta chains were all obtained from the same sample, sequenced in a study of cytomegalovirus exposure and HLA in healthy donors. The PCR was carried out with 60 Vbeta primers and 13 Jbeta primers. Assay: immunoSEQ multiplex PCR; the TCRdb copy retains only in-frame clones and omits some. In the table there are nearly 110,000 clones, around 73% of which are singletons. The sample was PBMCs. Every receptor here comes from a man aged 25-45 years in good health and CMV-seronegative.

The chain couples TRBV4-1 to TRBJ1-4; no clear D gene. Per the germline V gene, CDR1 is MGHRA and CDR2 is YSYEKL. The CDR3 runs 14 residues. Trimming stripped 4 bases from V and 4 bases from J, with 10 bases between. DNA for the CDR3: TGCGCCAGCAGCCTCCAATACAGTAATGAAAAACTGTTTTTT. Translated: CASSLQYSNEKLFF.

This clone was counted only a few times. The rearrangement links TRBV10-3 to TRBJ2-2; possible D gene TRBD2, 5 bases. Germline-derived CDR1 and CDR2 are ENHRY and SYGVKD. There are 14 residues in the CDR3. Trimming took 4 bases from V and 2 from J, leaving 8 bases between them. The CDR3 region is CAISGEINTGELFF. The CDR3 nucleotides are TGTGCCATCAGTGGGGAGATAAACACCGGGGAGCTGTTTTTT.

This chain connects TRBV5-1 to TRBJ2-1; TRBD2 might be the D (5 bases). V lost 3 bases and J lost 0, with 13 bases in between. CDR3 size: 16 residues. Germline assignment: CDR1 SGHRS and CDR2 YFSETQ. The CDR3 region is CASSSSGSSSYNEQFF. In DNA form, the CDR3 reads TGCGCCAGCAGCTCCAGCGGTTCTAGCTCCTACAATGAGCAGTTCTTC. Full variable domain (remainder filled in from reference TRBV5-1 and TRBJ2-1): KAGVTQTPRYLIKTRGQQVTLSCSPISGHRSVSWYQQTPGQGLQFLFEYFSETQRNKGNFPGRFSGRQFSNSRSEMNVSTLELGDSALYLCASSSSGSSSYNEQFFGPGTRLTVL.

V is TRBV19 and J is TRBJ1-3, with D possibly being TRBD1 (5 bases). The germline CDR1 and CDR2 sequences are LNHDA and SQIVND (reference sequence). The CDR3 is 17 amino acids. Between the trimmed V and J ends, which lost 5 bases and 4 bases, there was a span of 21 bases. CDR3 DNA: TGTGCCAGTAGTCCGGAGGCGGGACGAGAGACAGGAAACACCATATATTTT. Amino acids: CASSPEAGRETGNTIYF.

The rearrangement uses TRBV27 and TRBJ2-5, with 8 positions matching TRBD2. The DNA matches TRBJ2-7 better at its end, which makes the J call doubtful. CDR1 and CDR2 (germline): MNHEY, SMNVEV (reference sequence). The CDR3 extends over 15 amino acids. CDR3: CASSLSAGVVYEQYF. The CDR3 bases are TGTGCCAGCAGTTTATCAGCGGGAGTTGTCTACGAGCAGTACTTC.

This clone has a handful of counts. The chain links TRBV2 to TRBJ1-4; D might be TRBD1 (5 bases). Germline V lookup: CDR1 SNHLY, CDR2 FYNNEI. Trimming shortened V by 7 bases and J by 7 bases, and 16 bases separated the two germline ends. This CDR3 spans 14 amino acids. CDR3 DNA sequence: TGTGCCAGCACCGAGGGGAGGGGTGCTGAAAAACTGTTTTTT. This translates into CASTEGRGAEKLFF.

The rearrangement links TRBV6-6 to TRBJ2-7; D is uncertain. Germline CDR1 MNHNY, CDR2 SVGAGI (reference sequence). The CDR3 runs to 16 residues. Trimming removed 0 bases from V and 3 bases from J, with 15 bases in between. In nucleotides, the CDR3 is TGTGCCAGCAGTTACTCGTTTATGAGACATAACTACGAGCAGTACTTC. Protein: CASSYSFMRHNYEQYF.

The V call is TRBV9, the J call TRBJ2-2; 11 bases fit TRBD2. The germline V gene has CDR1 SGDLS and CDR2 YYNGEE. CDR3 size: 17 residues. V shed 9 bases, J shed 2 bases, and the junction held 12 bases outside the gene matches. The CDR3 DNA reads TGTGCCACCGCGGAAAGTGGGACTAGCGGTAACACCGGGGAGCTGTTTTTT. Residues: CATAESGTSGNTGELFF.

The chain carries TRBV14 and TRBJ2-7; D might be TRBD1 (5 bases). This CDR3 spans 16 amino acids. Germline V gene data show CDR1 as SGHDN and CDR2 as FVKESK. Deletions cut 1 base from V and 3 bases from J, with 16 bases between. The CDR3 loop reads CASSQAIGASVYEQYF. DNA of the CDR3: TGTGCCAGCAGCCAAGCGATAGGGGCCTCTGTCTACGAGCAGTACTTC.

The rearrangement links TRBV2 to TRBJ2-7; no clear D. The germline CDR1 and CDR2 sequences are SNHLY and FYNNEI. Trimming shortened V by 2 bases and J by 3 bases, and 2 bases separated the two germline ends. The CDR3 is 11 amino acids. The CDR3 sequence: CASSELYEQYF. As DNA, the CDR3 is TGTGCCAGCAGTGAACTCTACGAGCAGTACTTC.

About this clone itself: One end of the junction varies from germline; a read error may be responsible. V gene TRBV7-9 combines with J gene TRBJ2-1; no firm D call. Germline V gene sequence: CDR1 SEHNR, CDR2 FQNEAQ (reference sequence). The CDR3 loop spans 12 amino acids. The CDR3 loop reads CSSSFTYNEQFF. The CDR3 DNA follows: TGTTCCAGCAGCTTTACCTACAATGAGCAGTTCTTC.

The chain carries TRBV4-2 and TRBJ2-5; no clear D. The germline V gene encodes CDR1 LGHNA and CDR2 YNFKEQ. The CDR3 runs to 13 residues. The V end was cut by 0 bases, the J end by 5 bases, with 7 bases between. This CDR3 is CASSQELRETQYF. The CDR3 DNA reads TGTGCCAGCAGCCAAGAGCTCCGGGAGACCCAGTACTTC.

V usage is TRBV6-1 and J usage is TRBJ1-1, with 7 positions matching TRBD1. The V and J ends lost 6 bases and 3 bases, in that order; junction bases with no gene match: 4. Germline values: CDR1 MNHNS, CDR2 SASEGT. The CDR3 covers 13 residues. The CDR3 protein is CASRSGQYTEAFF. The CDR3 DNA reads TGTGCCAGCAGGTCGGGACAGTACACTGAAGCTTTCTTT.

This clone appeared a few times. The CDR3 bases are TGTGCCAGCAGCTTGAGAGGGTCTAACTATGGCTACACCTTC. Translated, it gives CASSLRGSNYGYTF. The V and J genes are TRBV5-4 and TRBJ1-2, with D hard to call. V lost 1 base, J lost 0 bases, and 7 bases lay in between. CDR3 length equals 14 residues. Germline V gives CDR1 SGHNT, CDR2 YYREEE (reference sequence).

This clone was seen more than once but under ten times. The chain recombines TRBV7-3 with TRBJ1-1, with D possibly being TRBD1 (6 bases). This CDR3 spans 16 amino acids. V dropped 5 bases and J dropped 1 base, with 17 bases sitting between them. Germline loops: CDR1 SGHTA, CDR2 FQGTGA. CDR3 sequence (DNA): TGTGCCAGCAGCCCTCTGGGAACAGGGAAGAACACTGAAGCTTTCTTT. Translating it yields CASSPLGTGKNTEAFF.

This clone appeared a few times. This chain uses TRBV29-1 with TRBJ2-2; weak D call: TRBD2 (6 bases). The CDR3 extends over 14 amino acids. Trimming removed 3 bases at V and 1 base at J, with 9 bases between. Germline V gene sequence: CDR1 SQVTM, CDR2 ANQGSEA. CDR3 sequence reads: CSVDAEGNTGELFF. CDR3 in DNA: TGCAGCGTTGATGCGGAGGGGAACACCGGGGAGCTGTTTTTT.

This chain uses TRBV10-3 with TRBJ1-3, with 9 bases aligning to TRBD1. The CDR3 has 18 residues. In germline, CDR1 is ENHRY, CDR2 SYGVKD. V lost 6 bases, J lost 0 bases, and 12 bases stayed unmatched. The CDR3 spells CAIRRGQGEGFSGNTIYF. CDR3 DNA: TGTGCCATCAGGAGGGGACAGGGCGAAGGTTTCTCTGGAAACACCATATATTTT.

As DNA, the CDR3 is TGCGCCAGCAGCGGACAGGTTTCCAGGGGCACTGAAGCTTTCTTT. Protein product: CASSGQVSRGTEAFF. The chain has TRBV5-1 and TRBJ1-1; 7 bases fit TRBD1. V shed 4 bases, J shed 4 bases, and the junction held 10 bases outside the gene matches. The CDR3 length is 15 residues. Germline CDR1 is SGHRS and CDR2 is YFSETQ.

The count of this clone is one. The chain employs TRBV28 and TRBJ2-2; 7 bases align to TRBD2. CDR3 size: 14 residues. Losses at the gene ends were 8 bases for V and 4 bases for J; bases not matched to a gene: 7. Germline CDR1 and CDR2: MDHEN and SYDVKM. CDR3 sequence reads: CASGGGRGTGELFF. In DNA form, the CDR3 reads TGTGCCAGCGGAGGCGGGAGAGGCACCGGGGAGCTGTTTTTT.

This clone was seen only a few times. This rearrangement joins TRBV2 to TRBJ2-5, with unresolved D. The CDR3 is 12 amino acids. Trimming shortened V by 5 bases and J by 4 bases, and 8 bases separated the two germline ends. CDR1 SNHLY and CDR2 FYNNEI come from the germline V gene. CDR3 DNA sequence: TGTGCCAGCAGTCTGGGCGCAGAGACCCAGTACTTC. This gives the protein CASSLGAETQYF.

This clone was counted between two and nine times. The chain recombines TRBV9 with TRBJ2-1; the match to TRBD2 covers 7 bases. The germline gives CDR1 SGDLS, CDR2 YYNGEE. V trimming: 4 bases; J trimming: 4 bases; junction bases outside the gene matches: 14. The CDR3 covers 17 residues. In nucleotides, the CDR3 is TGTGCCAGCAGCCCCCTGGCCAATGGAGCGGGATACAATGAGCAGTTCTTC. It encodes CASSPLANGAGYNEQFF.

The table lists this clone with a few counts. The J gene is TRBJ2-7, the V gene TRBV7-3; tentatively, D is TRBD1 (6 bases). The V end was cut by 1 base, the J end by 7 bases, with 14 bases between. This CDR3 region has 14 residues. Germline CDR1 reads SGHTA; CDR2 reads FQGTGA. CDR3 amino acids: CASSLSQGQGEQYF. The CDR3 DNA sequence: TGTGCCAGCAGCTTAAGTCAGGGGCAGGGGGAGCAGTACTTC.

The chain joins TRBV2 to TRBJ1-1, with 7 bases that match TRBD1. The CDR3 loop spans 14 amino acids. V trimming: 4 bases; J trimming: 1 base; junction bases outside the gene matches: 3. Germline V CDR1 and CDR2: SNHLY, FYNNEI. The CDR3, as DNA: TGTGCCAGCAGTGCTGAGGGGGCGAACACTGAAGCTTTCTTT. This translates into CASSAEGANTEAFF. The variable domain in full, completed from reference TRBV2 and TRBJ1-1, reads EPEVTQTPSHQVTQMGQEVILRCVPISNHLYFYWYRQILGQKVEFLVSFYNNEISEKSEIFDDQFSVERPDGSNFTLKIRSTKLEDSAMYFCASSAEGANTEAFFGQGTRLTVV.

This chain connects TRBV6-1 to TRBJ2-1; unclear D gene. CDR3 length equals 14 residues. V dropped 3 bases and J dropped 0 bases, with 6 bases sitting between them. Looked up from germline, CDR1 is MNHNS and CDR2 is SASEGT. As DNA, the CDR3 is TGTGCCAGCAGTGACTCCAGCTCCTACAATGAGCAGTTCTTC. It encodes CASSDSSSYNEQFF.

The V call is TRBV28, the J call TRBJ1-5; 10 bases are shared with TRBD1. V gave up 10 bases and J gave up 3 bases; unmatched junction bases: 9. The CDR3 is 15 amino acids. The germline V gene has CDR1 MDHEN and CDR2 SYDVKM. In DNA, the CDR3 is TGTGCCACCCGATGGGACAGGGGCTTCAATCAGCCCCAGCATTTT. This codes for CATRWDRGFNQPQHF.

The table lists this clone with a few counts. This chain connects TRBV18 to TRBJ2-3, with 7 positions matching TRBD1. The germline gives CDR1 KGHSH, CDR2 LQKENI. The trim removed 3 bases at V and 2 bases at J, leaving 5 bases unmatched. The CDR3 has 15 residues. This CDR3 is CASSPWDSHTDTQYF. In nucleotides, the CDR3 is TGTGCCAGCTCACCGTGGGACAGCCACACAGATACGCAGTATTTT.

Of note for this clone: The sample holds other DNA sequences that translate to the same CDR3. J is TRBJ1-1 and V is TRBV28; 9 bases match TRBD1. The CDR3 has 14 amino acids. The germline gives CDR1 MDHEN, CDR2 SYDVKM. Losses at the gene ends were 3 bases for V and 2 bases for J; bases not matched to a gene: 1. The CDR3 spells CASSLGQGNTEAFF. CDR3 in DNA: TGTGCCAGCAGTTTGGGACAGGGAAACACTGAAGCTTTCTTT.

This clone was found a few times. This chain uses TRBV7-9 with TRBJ1-1; unclear D gene. Germline values: CDR1 SEHNR, CDR2 FQNEAQ (reference sequence). The CDR3 extends over 14 amino acids. Between the trimmed V and J ends, which lost 1 base and 1 base, there was a span of 7 bases. Written as DNA, the CDR3 is TGTGCCAGCAGCTTAGTATCAGGGAACACTGAAGCTTTCTTT. Translated, it gives CASSLVSGNTEAFF.

This rearrangement joins TRBV27 to TRBJ2-7, with 7 positions matching TRBD2. The junction had 7 bases not matched to a gene; V was cut back by 3 bases and J by 5 bases. The germline V gene has CDR1 MNHEY and CDR2 SMNVEV (reference sequence). This CDR3 has 14 amino acids. The CDR3 here is CASSFGTTAHEQYF. DNA for the CDR3: TGTGCCAGCAGTTTCGGGACTACGGCCCACGAGCAGTACTTC.

This sequence joins TRBV6-1 and TRBJ1-6; TRBD1 matches 7 bases. Germline V lookup: CDR1 MNHNS, CDR2 SASEGT. The CDR3 contains 15 residues. Germline trimming cut 6 bases from V and 9 bases from J; bases unmatched to any gene: 11. The CDR3 here is CASSPTRQGTSPLHF. CDR3 in DNA: TGTGCCAGCAGCCCAACCCGACAGGGCACTTCACCCCTCCACTTT.

J is TRBJ1-2 and V is TRBV6-5, with D uncertain. The CDR3 is 14 residues long. CDR1 and CDR2 (germline): MNHEY, SVGAGI. Trimming removed 2 bases from V and 3 bases from J, with 10 bases in between. In DNA, the CDR3 is TGTGCCAGCAGTTACGAGGGTTCCTACTATGGCTACACCTTC. This translates into CASSYEGSYYGYTF.